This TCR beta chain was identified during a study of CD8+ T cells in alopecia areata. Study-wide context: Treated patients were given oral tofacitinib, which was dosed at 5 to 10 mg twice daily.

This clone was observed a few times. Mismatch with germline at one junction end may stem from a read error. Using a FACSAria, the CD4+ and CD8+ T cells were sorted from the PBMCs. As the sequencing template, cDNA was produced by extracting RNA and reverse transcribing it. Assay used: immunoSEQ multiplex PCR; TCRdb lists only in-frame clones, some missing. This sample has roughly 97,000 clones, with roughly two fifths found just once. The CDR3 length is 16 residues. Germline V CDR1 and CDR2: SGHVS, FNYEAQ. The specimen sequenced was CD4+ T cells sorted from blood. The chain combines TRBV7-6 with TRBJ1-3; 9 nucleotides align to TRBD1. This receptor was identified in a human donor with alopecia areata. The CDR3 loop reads CASSSATGGSVNTIYF. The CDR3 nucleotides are TGTGCCAGCAGCTCGGCTACAGGGGGCTCTGTAAACACCATATATTTT.